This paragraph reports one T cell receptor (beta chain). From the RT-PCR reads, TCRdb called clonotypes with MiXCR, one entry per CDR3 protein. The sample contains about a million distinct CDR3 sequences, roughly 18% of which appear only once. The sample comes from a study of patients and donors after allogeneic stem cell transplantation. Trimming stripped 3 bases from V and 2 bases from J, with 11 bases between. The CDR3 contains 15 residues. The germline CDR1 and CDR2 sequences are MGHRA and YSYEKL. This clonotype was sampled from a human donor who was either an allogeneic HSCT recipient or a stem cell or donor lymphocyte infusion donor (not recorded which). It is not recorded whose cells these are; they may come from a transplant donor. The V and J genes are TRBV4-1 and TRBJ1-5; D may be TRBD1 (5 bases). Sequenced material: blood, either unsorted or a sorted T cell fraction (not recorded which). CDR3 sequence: CASSHSDRGNQPQHF. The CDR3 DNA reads TGCGCCAGCAGCCACAGTGACAGAGGCAATCAGCCCCAGCATTTT.